This T cell receptor beta chain comes out of a study of vaccination and CD4 T cells after COVID-19. As for treatment: approximately nine-day PBMC culture with coronavirus spike peptide pools or control peptides (ViraFEST assay). The study sequenced cultured CD4+ T cell DNA using the Oncomine TCR Beta short-read assay. TCRdb recomputed calls from the PCR reads with MiXCR, one row per CDR3 protein. The sample contains approximately 13,000 distinct CDR3 sequences, 40% to 65% of which appear only once. The CDR3 is 14 residues long. V was cut by 7 bases and J by 4 bases, with 17 bases left in between. The germline gives CDR1 SNHLY, CDR2 FYNNEI. Study conclusions and caveats: Spike mono-reactivity marked 304 of 307 vaccine-specific clones in convalescent patients.

Regarding this clonotype: Its antigen is currently unknown.

Sequenced input: CD4+ T cells from blood, cultured in vitro. The rearrangement joins TRBV2 to TRBJ2-7, with TRBD2 as a possible D gene (6 bases). This clonotype was obtained from a human donor who had recovered from COVID-19. CDR3 sequence: CASKQSGLVYEQYF. The CDR3 nucleotides are TGTGCCAGCAAACAAAGCGGGCTGGTTTACGAGCAGTACTTC.